This is a list of T cell receptor beta chains from one sample in a study of cytomegalovirus exposure and HLA in healthy donors. Profiling relied on immunoSEQ multiplex PCR, and the TCRdb table lists in-frame clones only, not all of them. Of around 70,000 clones detected, around 72% appear once; the ten largest clones hold around an eighth. Sequencing was done on a sample of PBMCs. These receptor sequences come from a woman aged 40 to 55 in good health and CMV-seropositive. Each CDR3 is given with its conserved first and last residue. D genes are given only for firm matches. Size values are once, few and many counts, or a class for expanded clones, and some rows have none.

-	TRBV9	-	TRBJ2-7	CASSPGGIYEQYF	TGTGCCAGCAGCCCAGGAGGGATCTACGAGCAGTACTTC
-	TRBV19	-	TRBJ1-1	CASTSWGVNTEAFF	TGTGCCAGTACCTCCTGGGGGGTTAACACTGAAGCTTTCTTT
once	TRBV19	TRBD2	TRBJ2-5	CASSTPIAGRETQYF	TGTGCCAGTAGTACCCCGATAGCGGGGAGGGAGACCCAGTACTTC
-	TRBV7-8	-	TRBJ1-1	CASTTTHRVNTEAFF	TGTGCCAGCACGACCACGCACAGGGTGAACACTGAAGCTTTCTTT
-	TRBV5-1	-	TRBJ1-6	CASSLGQGNSPLHF	TGCGCCAGCAGCTTGGGCCAGGGAAATTCACCCCTCCACTTT
-	TRBV11-1	TRBD2	TRBJ2-7	CASSRRLAGGSSYEQYF	TGTGCCAGCAGCCGCCGACTAGCGGGGGGATCCTCCTACGAGCAGTACTTC
-	TRBV19	TRBD1	TRBJ1-2	CASTKPGQEFYGYTF	TGTGCCAGCACAAAACCGGGACAGGAGTTTTATGGCTACACCTTC
-	TRBV11-2	-	TRBJ1-1	CASSLSTGAEAFF	TGTGCCAGCAGCTTATCAACAGGCGCTGAAGCTTTCTTT
-	TRBV6-1	-	TRBJ2-7	CASSGGGASYEQYF	TGTGCCAGCAGTGGGGGGGGCGCTTCCTACGAGCAGTACTTC
-	TRBV18	TRBD1	TRBJ1-1	CASSPPGGTGEAFF	TGTGCCAGCTCCCCACCGGGGGGGACAGGGGAAGCTTTCTTT
few	TRBV9	TRBD2	TRBJ2-3	CASNAGAGGRDTQYF	TGTGCCAGCAACGCCGGAGCGGGGGGCCGGGATACGCAGTATTTT
-	TRBV5-4	TRBD1	TRBJ2-2	CASSLGGGAAGELFF	TGTGCCAGCAGCTTGGGAGGGGGCGCCGCCGGGGAGCTGTTTTTT
-	TRBV30	-	TRBJ1-6	CAWTGGRHRNSPLHF	TGTGCCTGGACCGGTGGGCGTCATAGGAATTCACCCCTCCACTTT
few	TRBV5-1	-	TRBJ1-3	CASSWDNRSGNTIYF	TGCGCCAGCAGCTGGGACAACCGCTCTGGAAACACCATATATTTT
-	TRBV5-6	-	TRBJ2-7	CASSFLTARRSAVAYEQYF	TGTGCCAGCAGCTTCCTAACGGCCCGACGATCCGCGGTGGCCTACGAGCAGTACTTC
-	TRBV5-6	TRBD2	TRBJ2-5	CASSPGLAGAGGETQYF	TGTGCCAGCAGCCCCGGCCTAGCGGGGGCTGGGGGAGAGACCCAGTACTTC
-	TRBV5-4	-	TRBJ2-7	CASSPSPRAYEQYF	TGTGCCAGCAGCCCATCCCCCAGGGCCTACGAGCAGTACTTC
-	TRBV4-2	TRBD1	TRBJ2-3	CASSQDGRGSDTQYF	TGTGCCAGCAGCCAAGATGGCAGGGGGTCAGATACGCAGTATTTT
-	TRBV6-5	-	TRBJ1-1	CASISPGENTEAFF	TGTGCCAGCATCTCCCCGGGGGAGAACACTGAAGCTTTCTTT
-	TRBV5-8	-	TRBJ2-5	CASSFRVGASQTQYF	TGTGCCAGCAGCTTCAGGGTTGGGGCCAGCCAGACCCAGTACTTC
-	TRBV9	TRBD1	TRBJ2-6	CASSAVPGQGAMGANVLTF	TGTGCCAGCAGCGCCGTACCGGGACAGGGGGCGATGGGGGCCAACGTCCTGACTTTC
-	TRBV7-7	TRBD2	TRBJ2-1	CASSPSSGYNEQFF	TGTGCCAGCAGCCCGAGTAGCGGGTACAATGAGCAGTTCTTC
-	TRBV7-9	TRBD2	TRBJ2-1	CASSFESGGGQFF	TGTGCCAGCAGCTTTGAATCGGGCGGGGGGCAGTTCTTC
-	TRBV27	-	TRBJ2-5	CASSFLETQYF	TGTGCCAGCAGTTTTCTCGAGACCCAGTACTTC
-	TRBV5-1	TRBD1	TRBJ1-2	CASSPRQGANYGYTF	TGCGCCAGCAGCCCGCGACAGGGAGCGAACTATGGCTACACCTTC
-	TRBV19	TRBD2	TRBJ2-3	CASSPRTSGYTDTQYF	TGTGCCAGTAGTCCTAGGACTAGCGGCTACACAGATACGCAGTATTTT
-	TRBV9	TRBD2	TRBJ2-1	CASSVDVAGYNEQFF	TGTGCCAGCAGCGTAGACGTAGCGGGGTACAATGAGCAGTTCTTC
medium-sized	TRBV18	-	TRBJ2-7	CASSPPGGDEQYF	TGTGCCAGCTCACCACCGGGCGGGGACGAGCAGTACTTC
-	TRBV6-1	-	TRBJ1-3	CASSEIAGADTIYF	TGTGCCAGCAGTGAAATCGCAGGGGCAGACACCATATATTTT
-	TRBV12-5	-	TRBJ1-1	CASGLERTNAFF	TGTGCTAGTGGTTTGGAAAGGACTAACGCTTTCTTT
-	TRBV5-1	-	TRBJ1-4	CASCRVTNEKLFF	TGCGCCAGCTGTCGGGTAACTAATGAAAAACTGTTTTTT
-	TRBV5-1	TRBD2	TRBJ2-5	CASSLRLAGPREAQYF	TGCGCCAGCAGCTTGAGACTAGCGGGCCCTCGGGAGGCCCAGTACTTC
few	TRBV20-1	-	TRBJ1-1	CSAIQNTEAFF	TGCAGTGCCATCCAAAATACTGAAGCTTTCTTT
-	TRBV10-3	TRBD2	TRBJ2-5	CAISESQYSGGRGTQYF	TGTGCCATCAGTGAGTCGCAGTATAGCGGGGGCCGTGGGACCCAGTACTTC
-	TRBV6-6	-	TRBJ2-3	CASSYRGSGDTQYF	TGTGCCAGCAGTTACCGGGGGTCGGGAGATACGCAGTATTTT
few	TRBV10-1	TRBD2	TRBJ2-1	CASSEVTGGPGEQFF	TGCGCCAGCAGTGAGGTAACGGGGGGGCCGGGTGAGCAGTTCTTC
few	TRBV2	-	TRBJ2-7	CASSEAPQTVNYEQYF	TGTGCCAGCAGTGAAGCACCACAGACAGTGAACTACGAGCAGTACTTC
-	TRBV27	TRBD2	TRBJ2-7	CASSRLASGLEQYF	TGTGCCAGCAGTCGACTAGCGTCGGGCCTCGAGCAGTACTTC
-	TRBV6-1	-	TRBJ1-2	CASTSRGGAYGYTF	TGTGCCAGCACCTCCCGGGGGGGGGCCTATGGCTACACCTTC
-	TRBV30	-	TRBJ2-4	CAWSVRQAYLDIQYF	TGTGCCTGGAGTGTCCGGCAGGCCTACCTTGACATTCAGTACTTC
-	TRBV19	-	TRBJ1-1	CASSMARGVTEAFF	TGTGCCAGTAGTATGGCCCGGGGGGTCACTGAAGCTTTCTTT
-	TRBV2	-	TRBJ1-6	CATSTENNSPLHF	TGTGCCACCTCGACAGAAAATAATTCACCCCTCCACTTT
few	TRBV5-4	TRBD1	TRBJ1-2	CASSADRDYGYTF	TGTGCCAGCAGTGCAGACAGGGACTATGGCTACACCTTC
-	TRBV30	-	TRBJ1-2	CAWAGENGYTF	TGTGCCTGGGCAGGGGAGAATGGCTACACCTTC
-	TRBV5-4	TRBD2	TRBJ2-2	CASSYGVSGGAYTGELFF	TGTGCCAGCAGTTACGGGGTTAGCGGGGGGGCTTACACCGGGGAGCTGTTTTTT
-	TRBV5-8	-	TRBJ2-7	CASSPAVVEQYF	TGTGCCAGCAGCCCTGCGGTCGTTGAGCAGTACTTC
-	TRBV5-4	TRBD1	TRBJ1-6	CASSGDRVGSPLHF	TGTGCCAGCAGCGGTGACAGGGTGGGATCACCCCTCCACTTT
-	TRBV21-1	-	TRBJ1-5	CASSKQGHGNQPQHF	TGTGCCAGCAGCAAACAAGGACATGGCAATCAGCCCCAGCATTTT
-	TRBV11-2	-	TRBJ1-2	CASSLDRSGMYGYTF	TGTGCCAGCAGCTTAGATCGATCAGGGATGTATGGCTACACCTTC
-	TRBV6-5	-	TRBJ1-3	CASIGLADTIYF	TGTGCCAGCATCGGCCTGGCGGACACCATATATTTT